This TCR beta chain comes out of a study of beta chain features in type 1 diabetes. Regarding the study as a whole: TCRB CDR3 length was moderately but significantly reduced in all four CD4+ subsets of Type 1 diabetes patients.

Of the isolated RNA, all was reverse transcribed, and so the sequenced material was expressed TCRB transcripts. The assay was immunoSEQ multiplex PCR, and TCRdb's table has in-frame clones only and misses some. Of 680,000 or so clones in the sample, about an eighth are singletons; the top ten hold 0.02% to 0.025%. Notes on this clone: The antigen is undetermined.

Trimming took 8 bases from V and 0 from J, leaving 16 bases between them. The CDR3 sequence is 15 residues long. Germline V gives CDR1 MNHEY, CDR2 SMNVEV (reference sequence). This clonotype was obtained from a man aged 18 to 29 with type 1 diabetes. Sequenced input: naive CD4+ T cells from blood. The chain employs TRBV27 and TRBJ1-1; weak D call: TRBD1 (5 bases). The CDR3, as DNA: TGTGCCAGCCGTGGGGCGCGGGCTTTGAACACTGAAGCTTTCTTT. The encoded protein is CASRGARALNTEAFF.